This T cell receptor (beta chain) was captured in a study of T cell repertoires in cytomegalovirus infection. In the case of this clonotype: Its antigen is still unknown.

TCRdb passed the reads through MiXCR, listing each CDR3 protein once. The sample includes some 700,000 distinct CDR3 sequences, around a third of them seen just once. This CDR3 is built from 14 residues. Trimming removed 4 bases from V and 6 bases from J; junction bases left unmatched: 5. The chain joins TRBV12-3 or TRBV12-4 to TRBJ1-4; 7 positions match TRBD1. Sequenced material: cultured PBMCs, taken from culture after CMV antigen stimulation. The TCR sequence derives from a human donor in good health (CMV status not recorded). Some clones in this sample may be carry-over from other donors' samples. CDR3 in amino acids: CASSSRQGYEKLFF. CDR3 bases: TGTGCCAGCAGTTCCCGACAGGGCTATGAAAAACTGTTTTTT.